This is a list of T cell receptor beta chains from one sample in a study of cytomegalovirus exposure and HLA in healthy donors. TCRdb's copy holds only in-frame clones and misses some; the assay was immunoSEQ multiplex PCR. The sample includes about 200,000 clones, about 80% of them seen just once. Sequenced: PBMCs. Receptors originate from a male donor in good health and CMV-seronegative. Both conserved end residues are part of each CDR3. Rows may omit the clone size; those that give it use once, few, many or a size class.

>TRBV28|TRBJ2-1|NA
CASSHGTSGNDEQFF
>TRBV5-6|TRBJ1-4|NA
CASSRGGRDLVNEKLFF
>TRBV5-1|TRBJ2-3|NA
CASSLDRLSSTDTQYF
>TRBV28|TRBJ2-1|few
CASSLFHSLSSYNEQFF
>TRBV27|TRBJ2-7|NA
CASSLTSSYEQYF
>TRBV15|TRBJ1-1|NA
CATSRAGQGVGEAFF
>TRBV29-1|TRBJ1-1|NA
CSVDDRTIIMNTEAFF
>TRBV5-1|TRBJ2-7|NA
CASSLLADEQYF
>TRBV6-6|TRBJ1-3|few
CASSPRDSGNTIYF
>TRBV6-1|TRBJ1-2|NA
CASRLLGGMRGYTF
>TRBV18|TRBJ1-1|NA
CASSPPGWGDTEAFF
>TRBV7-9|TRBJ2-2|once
CASRGLAGDTGELFF
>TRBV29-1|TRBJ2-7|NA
CSATGGSYEQYF
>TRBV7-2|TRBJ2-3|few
CASIDTSPSTDTQYF
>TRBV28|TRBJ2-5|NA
CASTPGGRASETQYF
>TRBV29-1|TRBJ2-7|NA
CSVGASRNYEQYF
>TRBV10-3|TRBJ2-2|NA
CAISEGAPGTGELFF
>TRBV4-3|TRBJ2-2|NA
CASSQVSQDTNTGELFF
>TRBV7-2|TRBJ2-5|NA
CASSLVQGKGETQYF
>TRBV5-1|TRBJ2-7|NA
CASSLGLADGQQYF
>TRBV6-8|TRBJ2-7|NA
CARISPRRRPYEQYF
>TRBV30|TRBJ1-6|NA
CAWSPRTGKSYNSPLHF
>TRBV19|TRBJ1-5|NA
CASNTGINQPQHF
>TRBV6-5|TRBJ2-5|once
CASSPDRGYGETQYF
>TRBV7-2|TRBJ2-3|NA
CASSLAPGSTDTQYF
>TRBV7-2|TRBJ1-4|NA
CASSRQGVGSNEKLFF
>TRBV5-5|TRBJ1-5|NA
CASSLAGQGAGNQPQHF
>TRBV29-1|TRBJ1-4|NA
CSVVLNEKLFF
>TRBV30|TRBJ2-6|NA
CARDSSGANVLTF
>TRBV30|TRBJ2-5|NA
CAWRSGGSGTQYF
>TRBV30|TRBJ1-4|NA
CAWSRQGWEKLFF
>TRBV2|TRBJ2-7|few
CASSVSGSGRAYEQYF
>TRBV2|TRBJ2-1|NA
CASSEVGTSGYEQFF
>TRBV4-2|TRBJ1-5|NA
CASSQDKTPDSNQPQHF
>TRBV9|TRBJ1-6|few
CASSVLNRDSPLHF
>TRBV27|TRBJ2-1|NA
CATHRNGGYNEQFF
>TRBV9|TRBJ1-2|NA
CASGVTQGNYGYTF
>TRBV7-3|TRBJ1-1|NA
CASSVVGGTEAFF
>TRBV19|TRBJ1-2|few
CASSIRDRGRFGYTF
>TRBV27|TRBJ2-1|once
CASSLTLAGVEQFF
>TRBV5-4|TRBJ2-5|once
CASSLPGLAGLAETQYF
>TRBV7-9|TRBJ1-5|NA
CASGSDGTPYNQPQHF
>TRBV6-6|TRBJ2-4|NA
CASSYSRGLNIQYF
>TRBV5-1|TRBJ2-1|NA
CASSSLQGNEQFF
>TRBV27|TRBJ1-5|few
CASSSMTGGRNQPQHF
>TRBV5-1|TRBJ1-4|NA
CASSLDLSGTGYEKLFF
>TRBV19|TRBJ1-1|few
CASSIGWTGGVDTEAFF
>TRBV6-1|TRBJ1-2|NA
CASRPTGAKNYGYTF
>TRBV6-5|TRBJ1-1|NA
CASGTDSLEGTEAFF
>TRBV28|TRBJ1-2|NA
CASSTRYRGGYGYTF
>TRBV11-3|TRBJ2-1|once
CASSLEIGTGGDNEQFF
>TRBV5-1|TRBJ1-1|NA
CASSPGQGMGTEAFF
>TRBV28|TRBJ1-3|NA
CASSFLGQGILTPGNTIYF
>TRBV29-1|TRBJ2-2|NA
CSVLGQNTGELFF
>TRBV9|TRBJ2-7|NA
CASSPTSSYEQYF
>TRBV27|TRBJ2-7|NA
CASSLAGVGEQYF
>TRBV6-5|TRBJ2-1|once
CASSFRDSYNEQFF